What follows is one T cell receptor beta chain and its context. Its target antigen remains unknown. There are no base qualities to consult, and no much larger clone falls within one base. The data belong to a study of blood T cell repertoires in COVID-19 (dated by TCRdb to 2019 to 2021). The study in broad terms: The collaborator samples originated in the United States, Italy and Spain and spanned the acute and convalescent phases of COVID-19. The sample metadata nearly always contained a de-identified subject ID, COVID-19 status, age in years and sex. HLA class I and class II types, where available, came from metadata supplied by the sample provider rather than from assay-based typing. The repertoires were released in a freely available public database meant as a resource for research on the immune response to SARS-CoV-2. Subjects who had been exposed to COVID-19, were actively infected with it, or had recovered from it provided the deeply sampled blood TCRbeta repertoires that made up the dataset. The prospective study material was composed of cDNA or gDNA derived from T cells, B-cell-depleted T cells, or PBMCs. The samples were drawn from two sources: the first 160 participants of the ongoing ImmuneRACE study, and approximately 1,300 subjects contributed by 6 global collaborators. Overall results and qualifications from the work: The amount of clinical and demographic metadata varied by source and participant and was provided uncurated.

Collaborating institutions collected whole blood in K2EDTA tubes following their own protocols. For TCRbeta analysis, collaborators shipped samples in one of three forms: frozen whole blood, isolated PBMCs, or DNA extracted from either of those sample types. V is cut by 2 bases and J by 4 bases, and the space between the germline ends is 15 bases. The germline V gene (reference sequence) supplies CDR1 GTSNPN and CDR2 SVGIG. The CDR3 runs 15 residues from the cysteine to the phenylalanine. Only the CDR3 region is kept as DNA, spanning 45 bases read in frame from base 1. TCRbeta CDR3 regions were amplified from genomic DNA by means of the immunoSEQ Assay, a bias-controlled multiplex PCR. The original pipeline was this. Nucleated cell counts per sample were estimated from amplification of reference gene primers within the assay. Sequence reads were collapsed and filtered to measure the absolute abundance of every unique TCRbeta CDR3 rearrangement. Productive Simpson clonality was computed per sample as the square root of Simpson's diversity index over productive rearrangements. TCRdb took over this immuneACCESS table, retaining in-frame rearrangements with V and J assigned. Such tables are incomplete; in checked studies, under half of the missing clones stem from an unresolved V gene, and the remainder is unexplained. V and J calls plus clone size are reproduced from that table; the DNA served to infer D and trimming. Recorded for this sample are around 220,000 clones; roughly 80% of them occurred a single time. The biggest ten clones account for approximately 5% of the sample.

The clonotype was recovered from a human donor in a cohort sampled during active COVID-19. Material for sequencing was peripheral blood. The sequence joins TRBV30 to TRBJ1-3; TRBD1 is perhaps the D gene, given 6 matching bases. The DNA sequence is TGTGCCTGGAGTCCCCCCCCAGGGGCGGGAAACACCATATATTTT. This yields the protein CAWSPPPGAGNTIYF.